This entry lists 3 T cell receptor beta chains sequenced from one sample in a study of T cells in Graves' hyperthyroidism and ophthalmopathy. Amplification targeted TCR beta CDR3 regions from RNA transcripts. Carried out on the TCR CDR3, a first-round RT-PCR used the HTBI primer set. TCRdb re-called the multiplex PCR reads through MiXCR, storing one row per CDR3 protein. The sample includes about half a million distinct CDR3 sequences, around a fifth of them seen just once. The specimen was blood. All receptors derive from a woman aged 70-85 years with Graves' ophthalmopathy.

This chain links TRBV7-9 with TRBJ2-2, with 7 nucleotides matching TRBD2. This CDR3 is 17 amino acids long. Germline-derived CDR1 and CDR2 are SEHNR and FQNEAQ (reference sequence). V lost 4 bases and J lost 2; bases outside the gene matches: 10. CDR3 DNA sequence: TGTGCCAGCAGCTACCGGCGGGGCGGGAGTAACACCGGGGAGCTGTTTTTT. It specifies CASSYRRGGSNTGELFF.

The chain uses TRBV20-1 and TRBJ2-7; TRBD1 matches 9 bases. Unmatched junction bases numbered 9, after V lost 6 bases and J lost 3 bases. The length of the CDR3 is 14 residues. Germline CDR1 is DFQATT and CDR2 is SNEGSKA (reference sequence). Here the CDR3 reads CSAPPTGGHYEQYF. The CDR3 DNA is TGCAGTGCGCCCCCGACAGGGGGACACTACGAGCAGTACTTC.

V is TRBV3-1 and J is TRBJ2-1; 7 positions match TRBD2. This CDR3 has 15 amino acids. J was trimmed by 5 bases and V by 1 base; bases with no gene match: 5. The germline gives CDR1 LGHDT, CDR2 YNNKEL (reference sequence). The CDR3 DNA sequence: TGTGCCAGCAGCCAAGGCGGGAGTAGTCACAATGAGCAGTTCTTC. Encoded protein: CASSQGGSSHNEQFF.